Listed below are T cell receptor beta chains from one sample, sequenced in a study of neurological immune-mediated disorders. TCRdb re-analysed the 5' RACE reads in MiXCR, keeping a single row per CDR3 protein. The sample holds about 90,000 distinct CDR3 sequences; less than 15% are singletons and the top ten take roughly 4.8%. Sequencing was performed on PBMCs. Every receptor here comes from a female donor with HTLV-1-associated myelopathy (HAM/TSP). Each CDR3 is given with its conserved first and last residue. The D gene is left open where the match is weak. Part of the rows lack a size; the others show once, few, many or a class for expanded clones.

V gene: TRBV14; clone size: many; J gene: TRBJ1-1; D gene: -; CDR3 DNA: TGTGCCAGCTCCTCAGCCTTGAACACTGAAGCTTTCTTT; CDR3 protein: CASSSALNTEAFF
V gene: TRBV20-1; clone size: many; J gene: TRBJ2-1; D gene: TRBD2; CDR3 DNA: TGCAGTGCTAGACCCGGGACTAGCGGGTACAATGAGCAGTTCTTC; CDR3 protein: CSARPGTSGYNEQFF
V gene: TRBV28; clone size: many; J gene: TRBJ2-5; D gene: -; CDR3 DNA: TGTGCCAGCAGCCTGTGGGGTGGACGGGGGGAGACCCAGTACTTC; CDR3 protein: CASSLWGGRGETQYF
V gene: TRBV6-1; clone size: many; J gene: TRBJ1-2; D gene: TRBD1; CDR3 DNA: TGTGCCAGCAGTGAAGGGCAGGGGGCTTCTGGCTACACCTTC; CDR3 protein: CASSEGQGASGYTF
V gene: TRBV11-2; clone size: many; J gene: TRBJ2-5; D gene: -; CDR3 DNA: TGTGCCAGCAGCTTAGGGGTTGGGGAGACCCAGTACTTC; CDR3 protein: CASSLGVGETQYF
V gene: TRBV3-1; clone size: many; J gene: TRBJ1-1; D gene: -; CDR3 DNA: TGTGCCAGCAGCCAGTCACTGAACACTGAAGCTTTCTTT; CDR3 protein: CASSQSLNTEAFF
V gene: TRBV7-6; clone size: many; J gene: TRBJ1-4; D gene: -; CDR3 DNA: TGTGCCAGCAGTTATAATGAAAAACTGTTTTTT; CDR3 protein: CASSYNEKLFF
V gene: TRBV7-3; clone size: -; J gene: TRBJ2-1; D gene: -; CDR3 DNA: TGTGCCAGCAGTTCCGGGGTACCTACCTACAATGAGCAGTTCTTC; CDR3 protein: CASSSGVPTYNEQFF
V gene: TRBV6-6; clone size: many; J gene: TRBJ2-1; D gene: TRBD2; CDR3 DNA: TGTGCCAGCAGTTACTCTACTAGCGGGGGGGCAGATGAGCAGTTCTTC; CDR3 protein: CASSYSTSGGADEQFF
V gene: TRBV5-6; clone size: many; J gene: TRBJ2-7; D gene: TRBD1; CDR3 DNA: TGTGCCAGCAGCTCCTCCGGGACAGGAGCATCCTACGAGCAGTACTTC; CDR3 protein: CASSSSGTGASYEQYF
V gene: TRBV2; clone size: many; J gene: TRBJ2-2; D gene: TRBD1; CDR3 DNA: TGTGCCAGCAGAGGACAGGTTGGAACCGGGGAGCTGTTTTTT; CDR3 protein: CASRGQVGTGELFF
V gene: TRBV28; clone size: many; J gene: TRBJ1-5; D gene: -; CDR3 DNA: TGTGCCACGTCTAGCGGTGATCAGCCCCAGCATTTT; CDR3 protein: CATSSGDQPQHF
V gene: TRBV5-5; clone size: many; J gene: TRBJ1-3; D gene: -; CDR3 DNA: TGTGCCAGCAGCTTGGCCGGGACCTTTGGAAACACCATATATTTT; CDR3 protein: CASSLAGTFGNTIYF
V gene: TRBV7-8; clone size: many; J gene: TRBJ2-5; D gene: -; CDR3 DNA: TGTGCCAGCAGCTTAGCCCGTGAAGGAACCCAGTACTTC; CDR3 protein: CASSLAREGTQYF
V gene: TRBV20-1; clone size: many; J gene: TRBJ1-1; D gene: TRBD1; CDR3 DNA: TGCAGTGCCCGGGACAGGACGAACACTGAAGCTTTCTTT; CDR3 protein: CSARDRTNTEAFF
V gene: TRBV20-1; clone size: many; J gene: TRBJ2-7; D gene: -; CDR3 DNA: TGCAGTGCTAAGAAGGGCCTGCGACAGATCTCCTACGAGCAGTACTTC; CDR3 protein: CSAKKGLRQISYEQYF